Each of the 19 T cell receptor beta chains below was sequenced from the same sample in a study of spatial heterogeneity in lung cancer. As for time point: sample taken at primary tumor resection. Unsorted whole RNA of tumor, nontumor lung or frozen PBMC was sequenced. TCRdb re-called the 5' RACE reads through MiXCR, storing one row per CDR3 protein. This sample yields about 90,000 distinct CDR3 sequences, of which roughly 8.7% are seen a single time; about 7.1% belongs to the top ten. This sample comprised PBMCs, obtained at surgery. The receptors stem from a male donor with early-stage non-small cell lung cancer.

Only a few counts were recorded for this clonotype. The V call is TRBV4-3, the J call TRBJ2-2; D is undetermined. CDR1 is LGHNA, CDR2 YSLEER, per germline. The V gene lost 6 bases and the J gene lost 1 base, with 9 bases spanning the gap. The CDR3 contains 14 residues. This chain's CDR3 is CASRRLMNTGELFF. CDR3 coding DNA: TGCGCCAGCAGGCGACTGATGAACACCGGGGAGCTGTTTTTT.

This clonotype was seen a few times. The gene calls are TRBV10-3 and TRBJ2-5; D uncertain. Germline values: CDR1 ENHRY, CDR2 SYGVKD. The CDR3 sequence is 14 residues long. V shed 3 bases and J shed 1 base, with 9 bases lying between them. The CDR3 sequence is CAISEQPLQETQYF. The CDR3 DNA sequence: TGTGCCATCAGTGAACAGCCCCTCCAAGAGACCCAGTACTTC.

This clonotype was seen repeatedly, ten times or more. The gene calls are TRBV3-1 and TRBJ2-3; D is unclear. The germline V gene has CDR1 LGHDT and CDR2 YNNKEL (reference sequence). CDR3 length: 13 residues. V lost 1 base to trimming and J lost 8 bases, with 10 bases between them. The CDR3 DNA is TGTGCCAGCAGCCAAGGACGAGATGGTACGCAGTATTTT. Translated: CASSQGRDGTQYF.

The V gene is TRBV7-9, the J gene TRBJ2-4; D uncertain. The CDR3 runs to 15 residues. Germline values: CDR1 SEHNR, CDR2 FQNEAQ (reference sequence). V lost 5 bases, J lost 3 bases, and 14 bases lay in between. The CDR3 protein is CASSPLTAGKNIQYF. In DNA form, the CDR3 reads TGTGCCAGCAGCCCGTTGACCGCTGGCAAAAACATTCAGTACTTC.

The chain employs TRBV5-1 and TRBJ1-2; 7 bases map to TRBD1. V lost 3 bases to trimming and J lost 8 bases; unmatched junction nucleotides: 7. Germline CDR1 is SGHRS and CDR2 is YFSETQ. This CDR3 comprises 13 residues. CDR3 DNA sequence: TGCGCCAGCAGCTCCGAAGGGGGCAGGGGCTACACCTTC. It specifies CASSSEGGRGYTF. Full variable domain (outside the CDR3, taken from reference TRBV5-1 and TRBJ1-2): KAGVTQTPRYLIKTRGQQVTLSCSPISGHRSVSWYQQTPGQGLQFLFEYFSETQRNKGNFPGRFSGRQFSNSRSEMNVSTLELGDSALYLCASSSEGGRGYTFGSGTRLTVV.

This clonotype turned up a few times. J is TRBJ2-3 and V is TRBV27, with 7 bases matching TRBD2. The CDR3 length is 17 residues. Losses at the gene ends were 3 bases for V and 6 bases for J; bases not matched to a gene: 15. Per germline, CDR1 MNHEY and CDR2 SMNVEV (reference sequence). The CDR3 nucleotides are TGTGCCAGCAGTTTCGCGACCAGGAGCGGGAAAGAGGATACGCAGTATTTT. Translated, it gives CASSFATRSGKEDTQYF.

This chain links TRBV19 with TRBJ1-5, with D possibly matching TRBD1 (5 bases). The CDR3 runs 14 residues. The V and J ends lost 3 bases and 6 bases respectively, with 12 bases between them. CDR1 and CDR2 from the germline V gene are LNHDA and SQIVND (reference sequence). This CDR3 is CASSMVGQGQPQHF. CDR3 sequence (DNA): TGTGCCAGTAGTATGGTGGGGCAGGGTCAGCCCCAGCATTTT.

V is TRBV4-3 and J is TRBJ2-7; D gene ambiguous. Trimming shortened V by 0 bases and J by 2 bases, and 11 bases separated the two germline ends. The CDR3 consists of 15 residues. Germline loops: CDR1 LGHNA, CDR2 YSLEER. DNA for the CDR3: TGCGCCAGCAGCCAAGAAACCCGTAGTACCTACGAGCAGTACTTC. This sequence encodes CASSQETRSTYEQYF.

The V and J genes are TRBV5-1 and TRBJ2-3; D gene uncertain. V lost 0 bases and J 2 bases, leaving 7 bases between the germline ends. CDR3 length: 14 amino acids. CDR1 and CDR2 (germline): SGHRS, YFSETQ. The CDR3 DNA is TGCGCCAGCAGCTTGGAGGCAGCCACAGATACGCAGTATTTT. This codes for CASSLEAATDTQYF.

A word on this clonotype: This may be a read error, as it is one base from a much larger clone. The V and J genes are TRBV20-1 and TRBJ2-4; TRBD1 aligns across 7 bases. The CDR3 is 13 residues long. The V gene end was trimmed by 4 bases and the J gene end by 4 bases; junction bases not matched to a gene: 4. Germline V gene data show CDR1 as DFQATT and CDR2 as SNEGSKA (reference sequence). As DNA, the CDR3 is TGCAGTGCTACCGGGACAGAAAAAAACATTCAGTACTTC. Its protein is CSATGTEKNIQYF.

This clonotype was observed a single time. The V and J genes are TRBV5-1 and TRBJ2-1; D not certain. This CDR3 is built from 15 residues. Trimming took off 0 bases at V and 3 bases at J, with 10 bases between the two ends. From germline, CDR1 is SGHRS and CDR2 YFSETQ. The CDR3 protein is CASSLEGFLYNEQFF. In DNA, the CDR3 is TGCGCCAGCAGCTTGGAAGGTTTCCTCTACAATGAGCAGTTCTTC.

This clonotype was seen a few times. The V gene is TRBV12-3 or TRBV12-4, the J gene TRBJ2-5, with TRBD2 matching over 8 bases. Trimming removed 7 bases from V and 4 bases from J; junction bases left unmatched: 8. CDR3 length: 14 residues. CDR3 loop: CASNGGLGGETQYF. As DNA, the CDR3 is TGTGCCAGCAATGGGGGACTAGGAGGAGAGACCCAGTACTTC.

The CDR3 sequence: CASSPWGIGELFF. The CDR3 DNA reads as TGTGCCAGCAGTCCGTGGGGGATCGGGGAGCTGTTTTTT. The V gene is TRBV12-3 or TRBV12-4, the J gene TRBJ2-2, with D perhaps given as TRBD1 or TRBD2 (5 bases each). This CDR3 region has 13 residues. Trimming shortened V by 5 bases and J by 7 bases, and 11 bases separated the two germline ends.

This clonotype was seen at least ten times. The chain uses TRBV7-9 and TRBJ1-5; a possible D gene is TRBD1 (5 bases). V lost 3 bases to trimming and J lost 3 bases, with 9 bases between them. Looked up from germline, CDR1 is SEHNR and CDR2 is FQNEAQ (reference sequence). The CDR3 consists of 14 residues. The CDR3: CASSLMDTNQPQHF. CDR3 nucleotide sequence: TGTGCCAGCAGCTTGATGGACACCAATCAGCCCCAGCATTTT. Full variable domain (rest looked up from reference TRBV7-9 and TRBJ1-5): DTGVSQNPRHKITKRGQNVTFRCDPISEHNRLYWYRQTLGQGPEFLTYFQNEAQLEKSRLLSDRFSAERPKGSFSTLEIQRTEQGDSAMYLCASSLMDTNQPQHFGDGTRLSIL.

The chain carries TRBV7-9 and TRBJ2-2, with D perhaps TRBD1 (6 bases). This CDR3 comprises 14 residues. V was trimmed by 5 bases and J by 1 base, leaving 8 bases between them. Germline CDR1 is SEHNR and CDR2 is FQNEAQ (reference sequence). CDR3 bases: TGTGCCAGCAGCGTGGGACAGAACACCGGGGAGCTGTTTTTT. It translates to CASSVGQNTGELFF.

V and J are TRBV20-1 and TRBJ2-7; 8 bases align to TRBD1. The CDR3 has 13 amino acids. Trimming at V came to 5 bases and at J to 5 bases, leaving 8 bases not matched to a gene. The germline gives CDR1 DFQATT, CDR2 SNEGSKA (reference sequence). CDR3 loop: CSAPWTGSHEQYF. The CDR3 nucleotides read TGCAGTGCTCCCTGGACAGGGAGCCACGAGCAGTACTTC.

Relative to its sample, this clonotype is medium-sized. In DNA, the CDR3 is TGCAGCGTTCGACGGGGCCCCTACGAGCAGTACTTC. It is translated as CSVRRGPYEQYF. The genes are TRBV29-1 and TRBJ2-7; D is perhaps TRBD1 or TRBD2 (5 bases each). CDR1 and CDR2 from the germline V gene are SQVTM and ANQGSEA. V lost 5 bases and J lost 2, with 10 bases in between. This CDR3 region has 12 residues.

The chain carries TRBV21-1 and TRBJ2-1; the table names TRBD1, a call not compared with the DNA. TRBV21-1 represents a pseudogene. CDR3 length: 14 amino acids. CDR3 bases: TGTGCCAGCAGCGAAAGACAGGGACTCAATGAGCAGTTCTTC. Protein: CASSERQGLNEQFF.

This clonotype occurred a few times. The V call is TRBV12-3 or TRBV12-4, the J call TRBJ2-1, with unresolved D. V was trimmed by 0 bases and J by 2 bases, leaving 5 bases between them. This CDR3 has 14 amino acids. The CDR3 bases are TGTGCCAGCAGTTTAGCGGTGACCTACAATGAGCAGTTCTTC. Translation gives CASSLAVTYNEQFF.